These 7 T cell receptor beta chains originate from one sample sequenced in a study of blood T cell repertoires in COVID-19. Here immunoSEQ multiplex PCR was the method, and the copy in TCRdb shows in-frame clones only, minus some. This table has 280,000 or so clones, roughly 86% appearing once. Sequenced sample: PBMCs or T cells enriched from blood (not recorded which). The receptors were sampled from a woman aged 45-59 years who had been exposed to COVID-19.

This clone was detected only once. The CDR3 loop is CASSDHSPYNEQFF. DNA for the CDR3: TGTGCCAGCAGTGATCACAGCCCATACAATGAGCAGTTCTTC. The rearrangement uses TRBV25-1 and TRBJ2-1; D ambiguous. V lost 3 bases, J lost 4 bases, and 10 bases lay in between. Germline V CDR1 and CDR2: MGHDK, SYGVNS. CDR3 length: 14 amino acids.

The chain couples TRBV5-6 to TRBJ2-2, with D perhaps matching TRBD2 (6 bases). CDR1 and CDR2 from the germline V gene are SGHDT and YYEEEE. V was cut by 1 base and J by 2 bases, with 9 bases left in between. This CDR3 comprises 15 residues. The CDR3 reads CASSLWGLNTGELFF. CDR3 DNA sequence: TGTGCCAGCAGCTTGTGGGGACTCAACACCGGGGAGCTGTTTTTT.

The genes are TRBV11-2 and TRBJ2-3, with a possible D match to TRBD2 (6 bases). V lost 2 bases and J lost 9, with 9 bases in between. CDR3 size: 12 residues. Germline V gene data show CDR1 as SGHAT and CDR2 as FQNNGV. CDR3 region: CASSLRRGTQYF. The CDR3 region has the DNA TGTGCCAGCAGCTTAAGGCGGGGCACGCAGTATTTT. Combining the CDR3 with reference TRBV11-2 and TRBJ2-3 gives the whole variable domain EAGVAQSPRYKIIEKRQSVAFWCNPISGHATLYWYQQILGQGPKLLIQFQNNGVVDDSQLPKDRFSAERLKGVDSTLKIQPAKLEDSAVYLCASSLRRGTQYFGPGTRLTVL.

CDR3 coding DNA: TGTGCCTGGAGTCCTCAACGGGAAGCTTTCTTT. It is translated as CAWSPQREAFF. The chain links TRBV30 to TRBJ1-1; D is unresolved. Germline CDR1 is GTSNPN and CDR2 is SVGIG (reference sequence). Trimming shortened V by 2 bases and J by 8 bases, and 9 bases separated the two germline ends. The CDR3 consists of 11 residues. The full variable domain, completed using reference TRBV30 and TRBJ1-1, is SQTIHQWPATLVQPVGSPLSLECTVEGTSNPNLYWYRQAAGRGLQLLFYSVGIGQISSEVPQNLSASRPQDRQFILSSKKLLLSDSGFYLCAWSPQREAFFGQGTRLTVV.

CDR3 amino acids: CASSQTLSAAQYF. The CDR3 DNA sequence: TGTGCCAGCAGCCAGACCCTGAGCGCGGCCCAGTACTTC. This chain connects TRBV3-1 (or the pseudogene TRBV3-2) to TRBJ2-5; no clear D. Germline CDR1 LGHDT, CDR2 YNNKEL (reference sequence). CDR3 length: 13 residues. The V and J ends lost 3 bases and 9 bases respectively, with 14 bases between them.

The chain employs TRBV19 and TRBJ1-5; 10 bases agree with TRBD1. The V gene's germline CDR1 is LNHDA and CDR2 SQIVND (reference sequence). The CDR3 contains 14 residues. With V trimmed by 3 bases and J by 6 bases, 2 bases remained unmatched. The CDR3 is CASSMGQGSQPQHF. In DNA form, the CDR3 reads TGTGCCAGTAGTATGGGACAGGGGAGTCAGCCCCAGCATTTT.

CDR3 protein: CASSNNRDRAFSGANVLTF. The DNA for the CDR3 is TGTGCCAGCAGTAATAATCGGGACAGGGCGTTCTCTGGGGCCAACGTCCTGACTTTC. The chain is built from TRBV28 and TRBJ2-6, with TRBD1 identical over 9 bases. The V gene end was trimmed by 5 bases and the J gene end by 0 bases; junction bases not matched to a gene: 11. The germline gives CDR1 MDHEN, CDR2 SYDVKM. There are 19 residues in the CDR3.